This T cell receptor beta chain was identified in a study of blood T cell repertoires in COVID-19. Study overall: Both acute and convalescent COVID-19 samples were obtained from the United States, Italy and Spain. PBMCs, B-cell-depleted T cells, or T cells provided the cDNA or gDNA that made up the material.

This clone was observed a handful of times. The germline V gene has CDR1 LGHDT and CDR2 YNNKEL (reference sequence). The CDR3 length is 13 residues. J lost 7 bases, V lost 5 bases, and 4 bases had no gene match. As originally analysed: Cell counts per sample came from amplifying reference gene primers. Profiling relied on immunoSEQ multiplex PCR, and the TCRdb table lists in-frame clones only, not all of them. Clone size and V and J calls were adopted from that table, with D and trimming inferred from the DNA. The sample gives about 23,000 clones, approximately 88% of which show up once; approximately 23% is in the top ten.

The J gene is TRBJ2-3, the V gene TRBV3-1 (or the pseudogene TRBV3-2); 9 bases map to TRBD2. The sequenced sample was peripheral blood. The TCR sequence derives from a man in his sixties or seventies in a cohort sampled during active COVID-19. CDR3 region: CASSYSGSYTQYF. CDR3 nucleotides: TGTGCCAGCAGCTATAGCGGGAGTTATACGCAGTATTTT.